This T cell receptor beta chain stems from a study of naive and memory T cell subsets. J lost 0 bases, V lost 5 bases, and 13 bases had no gene match. The CDR3 has 17 residues. CDR1 and CDR2 (germline): SGHVT, SQSDAQ. For blood and skin samples, reverse transcription used TCR alpha and beta constant primers. Amplification of ligated cDNA took four PCR rounds with SP2 and nested alpha and beta constant primers. TCRdb re-derived calls from the UMI-ligation and nested PCR reads in MiXCR, one entry per CDR3 protein. The table records roughly 18,000 distinct CDR3 sequences, approximately 9.7% of them present only once. Treatment reported: skin biopsy from PPD injection site in Mantoux-positive individual. Input was roughly 1 to 1000 ng of DNase-treated total RNA without cell sorting. The library had UMIs added by 3' ligation of an oligonucleotide to TCR cDNA.

The chain couples TRBV7-4 to TRBJ2-7, with TRBD1 identical over 7 bases. The sample in question was skin, obtained from a tuberculin skin test site. This TCR was recovered from an adult in good health. Here the CDR3 reads CASSPEPGQSYSYEQYF. The CDR3 region has the DNA TGTGCCAGCAGCCCGGAACCGGGACAGAGCTACTCCTACGAGCAGTACTTC.